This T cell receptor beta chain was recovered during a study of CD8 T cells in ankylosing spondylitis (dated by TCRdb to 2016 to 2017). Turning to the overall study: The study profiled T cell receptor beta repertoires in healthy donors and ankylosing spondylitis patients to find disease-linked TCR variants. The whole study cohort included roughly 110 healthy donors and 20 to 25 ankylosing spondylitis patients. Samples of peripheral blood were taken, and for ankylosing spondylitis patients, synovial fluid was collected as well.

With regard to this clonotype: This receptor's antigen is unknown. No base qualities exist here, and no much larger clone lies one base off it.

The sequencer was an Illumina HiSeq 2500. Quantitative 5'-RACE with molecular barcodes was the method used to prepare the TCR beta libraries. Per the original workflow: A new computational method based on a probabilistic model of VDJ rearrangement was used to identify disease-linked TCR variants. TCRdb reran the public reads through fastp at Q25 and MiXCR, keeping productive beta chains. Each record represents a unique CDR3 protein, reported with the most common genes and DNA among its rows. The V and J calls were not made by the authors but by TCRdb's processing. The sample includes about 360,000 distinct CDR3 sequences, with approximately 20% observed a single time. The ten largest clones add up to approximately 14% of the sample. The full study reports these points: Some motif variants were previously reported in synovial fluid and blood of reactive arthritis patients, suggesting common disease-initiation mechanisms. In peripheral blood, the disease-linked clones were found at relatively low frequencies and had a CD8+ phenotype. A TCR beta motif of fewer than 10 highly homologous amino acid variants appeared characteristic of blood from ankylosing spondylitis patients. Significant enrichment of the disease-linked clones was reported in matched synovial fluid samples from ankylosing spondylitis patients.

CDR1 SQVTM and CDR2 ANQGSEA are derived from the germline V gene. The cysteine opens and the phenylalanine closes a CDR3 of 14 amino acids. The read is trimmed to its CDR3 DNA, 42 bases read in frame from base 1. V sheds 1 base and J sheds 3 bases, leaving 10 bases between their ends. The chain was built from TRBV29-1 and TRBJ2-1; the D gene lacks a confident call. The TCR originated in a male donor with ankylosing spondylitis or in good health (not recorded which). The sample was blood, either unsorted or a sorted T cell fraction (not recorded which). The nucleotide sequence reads TGCAGCGTTGAAGGCGGTCAAGACTACAATGAGCAGTTCTTC. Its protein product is CSVEGGQDYNEQFF.